This is a list of T cell receptor beta chains from one sample in a study of blood T cell repertoires in COVID-19. Sequencing used immunoSEQ multiplex PCR; TCRdb keeps in-frame clones, though not all of them. Counted here are about 150,000 clones, more than 75% occurring once; the ten biggest clones make up 1.2%. Sequencing was performed on PBMCs or T cells enriched from blood (not recorded which). The receptor set was obtained from a woman between 25 and 40 years old with acute COVID-19. Both conserved end residues are part of each CDR3. D genes are given only for firm matches. Clone size is not always given. Where it is, it says once, few, many or a class for expanded clones.

clone size: few; D gene: TRBD2; J gene: TRBJ2-5; V gene: TRBV7-9; CDR3 DNA: TGTGCCAGCAGCTTCGGACTAGCGGGAGTAGGAGAGACCCAGTACTTC; CDR3 protein: CASSFGLAGVGETQYF
clone size: -; D gene: TRBD1; J gene: TRBJ1-1; V gene: TRBV4-1; CDR3 DNA: TGCGCCAGCAGCCAAGAGCGAGGGGCAGGGGGCTCGGGGACTGAAGCTTTCTTT; CDR3 protein: CASSQERGAGGSGTEAFF
clone size: -; D gene: -; J gene: TRBJ2-7; V gene: TRBV15; CDR3 DNA: TGTGCCACCAGCCCCAGGGGAGATAAGAGCTCCTACGAGCAGTACTTC; CDR3 protein: CATSPRGDKSSYEQYF
clone size: few; D gene: TRBD1; J gene: TRBJ2-3; V gene: TRBV7-2; CDR3 DNA: TGTGCCAGCAGCTCCAAGGACAGGGTGATCACAGATACGCAGTATTTT; CDR3 protein: CASSSKDRVITDTQYF
clone size: -; D gene: -; J gene: TRBJ1-1; V gene: TRBV27; CDR3 DNA: TGTGCCAGCAGTTCAGTCCTCCGAGACAGGAAAATGAACACTGAAGCTTTCTTT; CDR3 protein: CASSSVLRDRKMNTEAFF
clone size: -; D gene: -; J gene: TRBJ2-7; V gene: TRBV6-2/TRBV6-3; CDR3 DNA: TGTGCCAGCAGTTACATCGGGACTCATCTACGAGAGCAGTACTTC; CDR3 protein: CASSYIGTHLREQYF
clone size: -; D gene: TRBD1; J gene: TRBJ1-3; V gene: TRBV18; CDR3 DNA: TGTGCCAGCTCACCATCGGGACAGGGGGCAAACACCATATATTTT; CDR3 protein: CASSPSGQGANTIYF
clone size: -; D gene: -; J gene: TRBJ2-7; V gene: TRBV28; CDR3 DNA: TGTGCCAGCAGCTCGACTTATTACGAGCAGTACTTC; CDR3 protein: CASSSTYYEQYF
clone size: -; D gene: TRBD1; J gene: TRBJ1-2; V gene: TRBV14; CDR3 DNA: TGTGCCAGCAGCCGATATACCGGGACAGGGATCTATGGCTACACCTTC; CDR3 protein: CASSRYTGTGIYGYTF
clone size: -; D gene: TRBD1; J gene: TRBJ1-5; V gene: TRBV10-3; CDR3 DNA: TGTGCCATCAGTGATGCCGGGACAGGGAGACAGCCCCAGCATTTT; CDR3 protein: CAISDAGTGRQPQHF
clone size: -; D gene: -; J gene: TRBJ1-2; V gene: TRBV7-2; CDR3 DNA: TGTGCCAGCAGCCTTATGAGGTCTACTAACTATGGCTACACCTTC; CDR3 protein: CASSLMRSTNYGYTF
clone size: -; D gene: TRBD1; J gene: TRBJ1-2; V gene: TRBV29-1; CDR3 DNA: TGCAGCGTACAACTGACAGGGTCCTATGGCTACACCTTC; CDR3 protein: CSVQLTGSYGYTF
clone size: -; D gene: TRBD1; J gene: TRBJ2-3; V gene: TRBV24-1; CDR3 DNA: TGTGCCACCAATAAACCCCAGGGGGTATCGGGCACAGATACGCAGTATTTT; CDR3 protein: CATNKPQGVSGTDTQYF
clone size: -; D gene: TRBD2; J gene: TRBJ2-1; V gene: TRBV10-3; CDR3 DNA: TGTGCCATCAGTGATTGGCGGGGACTAGCGAAATACAATGAGCAGTTCTTC; CDR3 protein: CAISDWRGLAKYNEQFF
clone size: -; D gene: -; J gene: TRBJ2-7; V gene: TRBV27; CDR3 DNA: TGTGCCAGCAGTTTCAGATCCCCCTACGAGCAGTACTTC; CDR3 protein: CASSFRSPYEQYF
clone size: -; D gene: TRBD1; J gene: TRBJ1-1; V gene: TRBV14; CDR3 DNA: TGTGCCAGCAGCCAAGCCACCGGGACAGGGGGCGCGAAGAACACTGAAGCTTTCTTT; CDR3 protein: CASSQATGTGGAKNTEAFF
clone size: -; D gene: TRBD2; J gene: TRBJ2-3; V gene: TRBV7-3; CDR3 DNA: TGTGCCAGCAGCCGAGCGGGAGGGCTAGGAGATACGCAGTATTTT; CDR3 protein: CASSRAGGLGDTQYF
clone size: -; D gene: TRBD2; J gene: TRBJ2-3; V gene: TRBV9; CDR3 DNA: TGTGCCAGCAGCGTAGGCCCTAGCGGGAGAGCAGCAGATACGCAGTATTTT; CDR3 protein: CASSVGPSGRAADTQYF
clone size: -; D gene: TRBD1; J gene: TRBJ2-1; V gene: TRBV29-1; CDR3 DNA: TGCAGCGTTCGACAGGGGGCGCGGAATGAGCAGTTCTTC; CDR3 protein: CSVRQGARNEQFF
clone size: -; D gene: -; J gene: TRBJ2-3; V gene: TRBV14; CDR3 DNA: TGTGCCAGCAGCCTGCAGGGGACAGATACGCAGTATTTT; CDR3 protein: CASSLQGTDTQYF
clone size: -; D gene: TRBD1; J gene: TRBJ1-4; V gene: TRBV10-3; CDR3 DNA: TGTGCCATCGGACACGACAGGGGTGAAAAACTGTTTTTT; CDR3 protein: CAIGHDRGEKLFF
clone size: -; D gene: -; J gene: TRBJ2-1; V gene: TRBV7-3; CDR3 DNA: TGTGCCAGCAGCTTATCGTCGGCCTACAATGAGCAGTTCTTC; CDR3 protein: CASSLSSAYNEQFF
clone size: -; D gene: TRBD1; J gene: TRBJ2-1; V gene: TRBV7-2; CDR3 DNA: TGTGCCAGCAGCTTAGGGGGACAGGGGCAGTTCTTC; CDR3 protein: CASSLGGQGQFF
clone size: -; D gene: TRBD1; J gene: TRBJ1-1; V gene: TRBV27; CDR3 DNA: TGTGCCAGCCGGGACAGGGGCTGGGGCACTGAAGCTTTCTTT; CDR3 protein: CASRDRGWGTEAFF
clone size: -; D gene: TRBD2; J gene: TRBJ2-1; V gene: TRBV28; CDR3 DNA: TGTGCCAGCAGTTCGACTACGGGGGGGGCCTACAATGAGCAGTTCTTC; CDR3 protein: CASSSTTGGAYNEQFF
clone size: -; D gene: TRBD2; J gene: TRBJ2-7; V gene: TRBV15; CDR3 DNA: TGTGCCACCAGCAGAGATAGGCTAGCGGGAGGCGAGCAGTACTTC; CDR3 protein: CATSRDRLAGGEQYF
clone size: -; D gene: TRBD1; J gene: TRBJ2-3; V gene: TRBV6-4; CDR3 DNA: TGTGCCAGCAGCAACAGGGGTGGGCCCACAGATACGCAGTATTTT; CDR3 protein: CASSNRGGPTDTQYF
clone size: once; D gene: TRBD2; J gene: TRBJ2-1; V gene: TRBV6-5; CDR3 DNA: TGTGCCAGCAGGGGGACTAGCGACGATGAGCAGTTCTTC; CDR3 protein: CASRGTSDDEQFF
clone size: -; D gene: -; J gene: TRBJ2-4; V gene: TRBV7-9; CDR3 DNA: TGTGCCAGCGAAAGTAGTGCCAAAAACATTCAGTACTTC; CDR3 protein: CASESSAKNIQYF
clone size: -; D gene: TRBD2; J gene: TRBJ2-2; V gene: TRBV25-1; CDR3 DNA: TGTGCCAGCAGTGAACTAGCGGGGACCGGGGAGCTGTTTTTT; CDR3 protein: CASSELAGTGELFF
clone size: -; D gene: -; J gene: TRBJ1-6; V gene: TRBV3-1/TRBV3-2; CDR3 DNA: TGTGCCAGCAGCCCTACTAGCGGCATTGTGTCCCTCCACTTT; CDR3 protein: CASSPTSGIVSLHF
clone size: -; D gene: TRBD1; J gene: TRBJ1-4; V gene: TRBV28; CDR3 DNA: TGTGCCAGCAGCGCCAGAACAGGGGTGCCTGAAAAACTGTTTTTT; CDR3 protein: CASSARTGVPEKLFF
clone size: -; D gene: TRBD1; J gene: TRBJ2-1; V gene: TRBV25-1; CDR3 DNA: TGTGCCAGCAGCGTAAAAACAGGGGGAACTTACAATGAGCAGTTCTTC; CDR3 protein: CASSVKTGGTYNEQFF
clone size: -; D gene: TRBD1; J gene: TRBJ1-1; V gene: TRBV29-1; CDR3 DNA: TGCAGCGTGGGACAGGGAATTGCTGAAGCTTTCTTT; CDR3 protein: CSVGQGIAEAFF
clone size: -; D gene: -; J gene: TRBJ1-5; V gene: TRBV7-2; CDR3 DNA: TGTGCCAGCAGCCTTGCACTGACAGAGGCTCAGCCCCAGCATTTT; CDR3 protein: CASSLALTEAQPQHF
clone size: -; D gene: TRBD1; J gene: TRBJ1-5; V gene: TRBV28; CDR3 DNA: TGTGCCAGCAGTGCCGGACAGGGCTATCAGCCCCAGCATTTT; CDR3 protein: CASSAGQGYQPQHF
clone size: -; D gene: -; J gene: TRBJ1-1; V gene: TRBV5-1; CDR3 DNA: TGCGCCAGCACTACCCATCCGGCGGGGGCCGCGAACACTGAAGCTTTCTTT; CDR3 protein: CASTTHPAGAANTEAFF
clone size: -; D gene: -; J gene: TRBJ1-4; V gene: TRBV18; CDR3 DNA: TGTGCCAGCTCAGAGGGAGTCGCAACTAATGAAAAACTGTTTTTT; CDR3 protein: CASSEGVATNEKLFF
clone size: -; D gene: -; J gene: TRBJ2-3; V gene: TRBV29-1; CDR3 DNA: TGCAGCGTCTTAGCGGTTGGAACTAGCACAGATACGCAGTATTTT; CDR3 protein: CSVLAVGTSTDTQYF
clone size: -; D gene: -; J gene: TRBJ1-1; V gene: TRBV6-5; CDR3 DNA: TGTGCCAGCAGTTACGGGAGTAGGGGGACTGAAGCTTTCTTT; CDR3 protein: CASSYGSRGTEAFF
clone size: -; D gene: -; J gene: TRBJ2-7; V gene: TRBV20-1; CDR3 DNA: TGCAGTGCTAGCCCTCACGAGCAGTACTTC; CDR3 protein: CSASPHEQYF
clone size: -; D gene: -; J gene: TRBJ2-5; V gene: TRBV20-1; CDR3 DNA: TGCAGTGCCATAGGGGAAGAGACCCAGTACTTC; CDR3 protein: CSAIGEETQYF
clone size: -; D gene: -; J gene: TRBJ1-2; V gene: TRBV7-2; CDR3 DNA: TGTGCCAGCAGCTTACTGGGGCCAGGTGGCTACACCTTC; CDR3 protein: CASSLLGPGGYTF
clone size: -; D gene: -; J gene: TRBJ2-1; V gene: TRBV6-1; CDR3 DNA: TGTGCCAGCAGTGAAGGCCCCCGGGATATGAGCGATGAGCAGTTCTTC; CDR3 protein: CASSEGPRDMSDEQFF